Listed below are T cell receptor beta chains from one sample, sequenced in a study of PD-L1 blockade in urothelial cancer. Generated by immunoSEQ multiplex PCR, the TCRdb table keeps only in-frame clones and is missing some. Seen here are tens of thousands of clones, more than 65% observed once, and the top ten hold approximately 3.5%. Sample: PBMCs, taken around atezolizumab (anti-PD-L1) treatment. These receptor sequences come from a man between 65 and 85 years old with urothelial cancer. CDR3s include the opening cysteine and the closing phenylalanine or tryptophan. D genes are given only for firm matches. Rows give clone size only sometimes, using once, few, many, or a class for an expanded clone.

clone_size d_call j_call v_call cdr3_nt cdr3_aa
once TRBD1 TRBJ1-1 TRBV2 TGTGCCAGCAGTGACTTGGAAGACAGGGCGAACACTGAAGCTTTCTTT CASSDLEDRANTEAFF
. . TRBJ2-7 TRBV18 TGTGCCAGCTCACCACCGCGCGGGGGCCAGTCCTACGAGCAGTACTTC CASSPPRGGQSYEQYF
. TRBD2 TRBJ2-7 TRBV4-1 TGCGCCAGCAGCCCCCGGGGGGGCCACTACGAGCAGTACTTC CASSPRGGHYEQYF
once TRBD2 TRBJ2-1 TRBV7-2 TGTGCCAGCAGCTTAGCTGTGACTAGCGGTAGGGTTGAGCAGTTCTTC CASSLAVTSGRVEQFF
. . TRBJ1-5 TRBV28 TGTGCCAGCAGTTTGGGCGGGGCAGATAGCAATCAGCCCCAGCATTTT CASSLGGADSNQPQHF
. . TRBJ1-2 TRBV5-6 TGTGCCAGCAGAGAGACAGGAATAAACTATGGCTACACCTTC CASRETGINYGYTF
. TRBD2 TRBJ2-3 TRBV19 TGTGCCAGTAGTATAGTATCTAGCGGGAACACAGATACGCAGTATTTT CASSIVSSGNTDTQYF
. TRBD1 TRBJ2-1 TRBV5-6 TGTGCCAGCAGCTTGGTGGTCACAGGGGATGAGCAGTTCTTC CASSLVVTGDEQFF
few . TRBJ1-6 TRBV19 TGTGCCAGTAGCACAGGTTTCACCCTCCACTTT CASSTGFTLHF
. . TRBJ2-7 TRBV4-1 TGCGCCAGCAGCCAATCCCCTCCCTACGAGCAGTACTTC CASSQSPPYEQYF
. TRBD1 TRBJ2-2 TRBV6-1 TGTGCCAGCAAAAAGACAGGGACGACCGGGGAGCTGTTTTTT CASKKTGTTGELFF
. . TRBJ2-3 TRBV21-1 TGTGCCAGCAGCAAGGGAGGAGCCCGGCAGGATACGCAGTATTTT CASSKGGARQDTQYF
. . TRBJ2-3 TRBV20-1 TGCAGTGCCCTCACGGGAGATACGCAGTATTTT CSALTGDTQYF
few TRBD1 TRBJ2-1 TRBV12-5 TGTGCTAGTGGGAGGGGGCAATACAATGAGCAGTTCTTC CASGRGQYNEQFF
. TRBD1 TRBJ1-1 TRBV5-6 TGTGCCAGCAGCTTGGGGACAGGGGGTGTCAACACTGAAGCTTTCTTT CASSLGTGGVNTEAFF
. . TRBJ1-2 TRBV7-5 TGTGTCAGGTACCCGACAGGCTTCTATGGCTACACCTTC CVRYPTGFYGYTF
. . TRBJ1-2 TRBV6-1 TGTGCCAGCACCCCACAGGGTATCAACTATGGCTACACCTTC CASTPQGINYGYTF
once . TRBJ2-4 TRBV10-3 TGTGCCATCAGTGAGTCGGAACGGGGAAACATTCAGTACTTC CAISESERGNIQYF
once . TRBJ2-7 TRBV2 TGTGCCAGCAGGGAGGGTCTAGTCCTGGACTACGAGCAGTACTTC CASREGLVLDYEQYF
. TRBD2 TRBJ2-1 TRBV2 TGTGCCAGCCAGTCGAGAAGCGGGAGGCGGTACAATGAGCAGTTCTTC CASQSRSGRRYNEQFF
many . TRBJ1-1 TRBV5-4 TGTGCCAGCAGCCGAGGAGGGTACGCTTTCGGCACTGAAGCTTTCTTT CASSRGGYAFGTEAFF
. . TRBJ2-7 TRBV19 TGTGCCAGTAGTACGACAGGAACCTACGAGCAGTACTTC CASSTTGTYEQYF
. TRBD1 TRBJ2-3 TRBV5-4 TGTGCCAGCAGGGGACAGGGGAACATATTCACAGATACGCAGTATTTT CASRGQGNIFTDTQYF
. TRBD2 TRBJ2-5 TRBV15 TGTGCCACCAGCAGAGATCGGAGCGGGGGGTACCAAGAGACCCAGTACTTC CATSRDRSGGYQETQYF
. TRBD2 TRBJ2-1 TRBV19 TGTGCCAGTAGTATCAGTGGTAATAGCGGGGGAAATGAGCAGTTCTTC CASSISGNSGGNEQFF
. . TRBJ2-2 TRBV29-1 TGCAGCGTTTCGGTCGGTAACGCCGGGGAGCTGTTTTTT CSVSVGNAGELFF
few . TRBJ2-5 TRBV7-2 TGTGCCAGCAGCCTACGGACCAGGGAAGGGGAGACCCAGTACTTC CASSLRTREGETQYF
. . TRBJ2-3 TRBV18 TGTGCCAGCTCACCACCGACACCCACAGATACGCAGTATTTT CASSPPTPTDTQYF
few . TRBJ2-7 TRBV28 TGTGCCAGCAGTAAACAGGGGCCGGGAGTTTACGAGCAGTACTTC CASSKQGPGVYEQYF
. . TRBJ1-1 TRBV6-1 TGTGCCAGCAGCATGCAAGCAAGCATGAACACTGAAGCTTTCTTT CASSMQASMNTEAFF
. . TRBJ2-3 TRBV18 TGTGCCAGCTCACCACCTAGCTTAGATACGCAGTATTTT CASSPPSLDTQYF
. TRBD2 TRBJ2-5 TRBV11-2 TGTGCCAGCAGCTTATTTAGCGGGCCAGTGGACCAGTACTTC CASSLFSGPVDQYF
. TRBD1 TRBJ1-1 TRBV19 TGTGCCAGTAGTAGACCCGCGACAGGGGACACTGAAGCTTTCTTT CASSRPATGDTEAFF
. . TRBJ1-6 TRBV7-9 TGTGCCAGCAGCGACGAACGGGGACCCCTCCACTTT CASSDERGPLHF
. . TRBJ1-5 TRBV7-2 TGTGCCAGCAGCTTCCAAGGAGATCAGCCCCAGCATTTT CASSFQGDQPQHF
. TRBD1 TRBJ2-7 TRBV11-1 TGTGCCAGCAGCCGGGACAGGGGGCGCGAGCAGTACTTC CASSRDRGREQYF
few . TRBJ1-1 TRBV30 TGTGCCTGGAAGGACAGCCCGGCGGACACTGAAGCTTTCTTT CAWKDSPADTEAFF
. TRBD1 TRBJ2-1 TRBV11-1 TGTGCCAGCAGCCTGGGACAGGGGGTCTACAATGAGCAGTTCTTC CASSLGQGVYNEQFF
. . TRBJ1-6 TRBV7-3 TGTGCCAGCAGCTTAAGTCCTAGAAATTCACCCCTCCACTTT CASSLSPRNSPLHF
once . TRBJ1-1 TRBV6-5 TGTGCCAGCAGCCTTAAAGCGGCGGGGTTCACTGAAGCTTTCTTT CASSLKAAGFTEAFF
once TRBD2 TRBJ2-1 TRBV5-6 TGTGCCACCCTTCTCTTAAAAGGGGCGGGAGTACTTATCCTGAATGAGCAGTTCTTC CATLLLKGAGVLILNEQFF
. . TRBJ2-7 TRBV6-6 TGTGCCAGCAGTTACAGCCAGGGCTACGAGCAGTACTTC CASSYSQGYEQYF
. . TRBJ1-5 TRBV4-3 TGCGCCAGCAGCCAATCGGGGGATGGCAATCAGCCCCAGCATTTT CASSQSGDGNQPQHF
. . TRBJ2-3 TRBV19 TGTGCCAGTACCAACGTGGAGGGGGCGCGTTTCGGTACGCAGTATTTT CASTNVEGARFGTQYF
. . TRBJ1-6 TRBV5-6 TGTGCCAGCAGCTCAGGGGCCCGCTATAATTCACCCCTCCACTTT CASSSGARYNSPLHF
. TRBD2 TRBJ2-7 TRBV27 TGTGCCAGCAGTCCCCTACCTAGCGGAGTTTCCTACGAGCAGTACTTC CASSPLPSGVSYEQYF
. . TRBJ2-1 TRBV7-3 TGTGCCAGCAGCTTAACCCTGACTAATGAGCAGTTCTTC CASSLTLTNEQFF
. TRBD1 TRBJ2-5 TRBV7-9 TGTGCCAGCAGCCCTGGGACAGGGCAAGAGACCCAGTACTTC CASSPGTGQETQYF
. . TRBJ1-2 TRBV6-1 TGTGCCAGCAGCCCAGGGGCCCACTATGGCTACACCTTC CASSPGAHYGYTF
. . TRBJ1-4 TRBV5-1 TGCGCCAGCAGCTTACTGGCGGGCACATTCGCAACTAATGAAAAACTGTTTTTT CASSLLAGTFATNEKLFF
. TRBD1 TRBJ1-2 TRBV7-2 TGTGCCAGCAGCTTGGCGACAGGGGGCTATGGCTACACCTTC CASSLATGGYGYTF
medium-sized TRBD1 TRBJ2-7 TRBV10-3 TGTGCCATACCGGGACAGGGCCTATACGAGCAGTACTTC CAIPGQGLYEQYF
once TRBD1 TRBJ2-3 TRBV27 TGTGCCAGCAGTCCCCGGACAGGGGCGACAGATACGCAGTATTTT CASSPRTGATDTQYF
once . TRBJ2-5 TRBV15 TGTGCCACCAGCAGAGATGCCAGGGGAGAGACCCAGTACTTC CATSRDARGETQYF
. . TRBJ2-1 TRBV5-1 TGCGCCAGCAGCCTAAGCGGGTCTGCCTACAATGAGCAGTTCTTC CASSLSGSAYNEQFF